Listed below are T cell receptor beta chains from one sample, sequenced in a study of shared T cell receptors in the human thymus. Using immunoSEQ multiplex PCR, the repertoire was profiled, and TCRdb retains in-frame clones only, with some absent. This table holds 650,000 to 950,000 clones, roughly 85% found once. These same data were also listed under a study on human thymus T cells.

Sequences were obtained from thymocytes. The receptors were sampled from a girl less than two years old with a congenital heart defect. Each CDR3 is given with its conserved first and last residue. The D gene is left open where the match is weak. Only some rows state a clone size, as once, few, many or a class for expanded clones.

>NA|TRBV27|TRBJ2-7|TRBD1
CASRPGGQGAYEQYF
TGTGCCAGCAGACCAGGGGGACAGGGGGCCTACGAGCAGTACTTC
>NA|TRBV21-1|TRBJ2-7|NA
CASSNEAQGFAYEQYF
TGTGCCAGCAGCAATGAGGCCCAGGGGTTTGCCTACGAGCAGTACTTC
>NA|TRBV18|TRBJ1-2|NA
CASSPTGRGARYGYTF
TGTGCCAGCTCACCAACTGGTCGGGGGGCGCGGTATGGCTACACCTTC
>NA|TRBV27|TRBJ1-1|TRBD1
CASSPTGSGTEAFF
TGTGCCAGCAGTCCGACAGGGTCGGGCACTGAAGCTTTCTTT
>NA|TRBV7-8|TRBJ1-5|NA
CASSLWEYSNQPQHF
TGTGCCAGCAGCTTGTGGGAGTATAGCAATCAGCCCCAGCATTTT
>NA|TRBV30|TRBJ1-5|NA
CAWQGLRENSNQPQHF
TGTGCCTGGCAAGGGTTGAGGGAAAATAGCAATCAGCCCCAGCATTTT
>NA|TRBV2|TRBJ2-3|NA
CAPAGIGGGDTQYF
TGTGCCCCCGCGGGTATCGGGGGTGGGGATACGCAGTATTTT
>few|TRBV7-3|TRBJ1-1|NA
CASSSDGGNTEAFF
TGTGCCAGCAGCTCAGATGGTGGGAACACTGAAGCTTTCTTT
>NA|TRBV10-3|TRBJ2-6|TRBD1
CAITPGQGTGANVLTF
TGTGCCATCACTCCGGGACAGGGGACTGGGGCCAACGTCCTGACTTTC
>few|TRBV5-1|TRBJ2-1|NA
CASSPSGVDEQFF
TGCGCCAGCAGCCCTTCCGGAGTGGATGAGCAGTTCTTC
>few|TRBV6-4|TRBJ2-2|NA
CASSVKTDTGELFF
TGTGCCAGCAGTGTAAAGACAGACACCGGGGAGCTGTTTTTT
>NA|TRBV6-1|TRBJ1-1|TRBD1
CASSRTGVDTEAFF
TGTGCCAGCAGTAGGACAGGGGTTGATACTGAAGCTTTCTTT
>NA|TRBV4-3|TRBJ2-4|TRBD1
CASSHLFHRDRENIQYF
TGCGCCAGCAGCCACTTATTTCACCGGGACAGGGAGAACATTCAGTACTTC
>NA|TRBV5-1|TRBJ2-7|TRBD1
CASSLWTGDLYYEQYF
TGCGCCAGCAGCCTATGGACAGGGGACCTCTACTACGAGCAGTACTTC
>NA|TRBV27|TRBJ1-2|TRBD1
CASSLSLGGQGNIMAGYTF
TGTGCCAGCAGTTTATCTTTAGGGGGACAGGGAAATATAATGGCTGGCTACACCTTC
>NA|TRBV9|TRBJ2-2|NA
CASSVGGAVGTGELFF
TGTGCCAGCAGCGTTGGGGGGGCGGTTGGCACCGGGGAGCTGTTTTTT
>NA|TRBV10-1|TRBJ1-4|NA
CASSTGLPEGKLFF
TGCGCCAGCAGTACTGGCCTCCCGGAGGGAAAACTGTTTTTT
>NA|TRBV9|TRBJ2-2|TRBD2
CASSGRMPGLALPFANTGELFF
TGTGCCAGCAGCGGTAGAATGCCGGGACTAGCTCTTCCGTTTGCGAACACCGGGGAGCTGTTTTTT
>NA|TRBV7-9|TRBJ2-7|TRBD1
CASRGFRDRDSYEQYF
TGTGCCAGCAGGGGATTCCGGGACAGGGACTCCTACGAGCAGTACTTC
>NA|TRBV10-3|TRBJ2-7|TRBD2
CAISGPTPSGGTYEQYF
TGTGCCATCAGTGGCCCCACCCCTAGCGGGGGTACCTACGAGCAGTACTTC
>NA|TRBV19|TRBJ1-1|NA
CASSSGRSSGNTEAFF
TGTGCCAGTAGTTCGGGGAGGTCCTCCGGGAACACTGAAGCTTTCTTT
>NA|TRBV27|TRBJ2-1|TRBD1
CASSLDRGIGSGEQFF
TGTGCCAGCAGCCTTGACAGGGGCATTGGGTCGGGTGAGCAGTTCTTC
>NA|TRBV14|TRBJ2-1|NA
CASSVRDLGTNEQFF
TGTGCCAGCAGCGTCCGGGACTTAGGAACCAATGAGCAGTTCTTC
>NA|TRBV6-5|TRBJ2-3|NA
CASSYSIGTPRDTQYF
TGTGCCAGCAGTTACTCTATCGGGACACCACGGGATACGCAGTATTTT
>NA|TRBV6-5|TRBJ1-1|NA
CASSVDQGRTGAFF
TGTGCCAGCAGTGTCGACCAGGGCAGGACGGGCGCTTTCTTT
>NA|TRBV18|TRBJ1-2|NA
CASSPPSGINYGYTF
TGTGCCAGCTCACCACCGTCAGGGATCAACTATGGCTACACCTTC
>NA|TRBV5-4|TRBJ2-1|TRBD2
CASSGPTGGPTYNEQFF
TGTGCCAGCAGCGGCCCCACGGGGGGGCCAACCTACAATGAGCAGTTCTTC
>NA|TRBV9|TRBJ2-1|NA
CASSTKDWSSYNEQFF
TGTGCCAGCAGCACTAAGGACTGGAGCTCCTACAATGAGCAGTTCTTC
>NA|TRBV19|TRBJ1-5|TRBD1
CASSTRGQGLNSNQPQHF
TGTGCCAGTAGTACCCGCGGACAGGGGCTGAATAGCAATCAGCCCCAGCATTTT
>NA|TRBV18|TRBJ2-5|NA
CASSPQRTVTFQETQYF
TGTGCCAGCTCACCACAGCGGACAGTCACCTTCCAAGAGACCCAGTACTTC
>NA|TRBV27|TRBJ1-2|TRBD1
CASRAAGGYYGYTF
TGTGCCAGCAGGGCGGCAGGGGGATACTATGGCTACACCTTC
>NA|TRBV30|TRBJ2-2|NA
CAWSVLTGELFF
TGTGCCTGGAGTGTCTTAACCGGGGAGCTGTTTTTT
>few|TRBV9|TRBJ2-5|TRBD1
CASSVESDRGYQETQYF
TGTGCCAGCAGCGTAGAGTCGGACAGGGGATACCAAGAGACCCAGTACTTC
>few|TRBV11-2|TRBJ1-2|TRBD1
CASSAGQGTCYTF
TGTGCCAGCAGCGCGGGACAGGGAACTTGCTACACCTTC
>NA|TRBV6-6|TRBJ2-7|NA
CASSYSQGSDEQYF
TGTGCCAGCAGTTACTCACAGGGCAGCGACGAGCAGTACTTC
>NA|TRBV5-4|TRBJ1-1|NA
CASSSEGGSMNTEAFF
TGTGCCAGCAGCTCGGAGGGAGGTTCAATGAACACTGAAGCTTTCTTT